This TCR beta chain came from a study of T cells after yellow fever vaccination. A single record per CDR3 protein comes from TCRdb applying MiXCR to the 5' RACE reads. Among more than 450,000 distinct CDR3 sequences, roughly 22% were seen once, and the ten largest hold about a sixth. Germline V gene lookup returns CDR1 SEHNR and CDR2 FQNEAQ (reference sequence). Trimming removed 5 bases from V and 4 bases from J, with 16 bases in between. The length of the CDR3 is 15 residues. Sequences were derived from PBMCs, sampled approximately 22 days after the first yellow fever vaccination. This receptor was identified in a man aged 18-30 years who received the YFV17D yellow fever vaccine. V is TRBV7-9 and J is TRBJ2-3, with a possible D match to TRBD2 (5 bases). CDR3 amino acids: CASSPLIGGSDTQYF. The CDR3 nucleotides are TGTGCCAGCAGCCCGCTTATAGGAGGTTCAGATACGCAGTATTTT.